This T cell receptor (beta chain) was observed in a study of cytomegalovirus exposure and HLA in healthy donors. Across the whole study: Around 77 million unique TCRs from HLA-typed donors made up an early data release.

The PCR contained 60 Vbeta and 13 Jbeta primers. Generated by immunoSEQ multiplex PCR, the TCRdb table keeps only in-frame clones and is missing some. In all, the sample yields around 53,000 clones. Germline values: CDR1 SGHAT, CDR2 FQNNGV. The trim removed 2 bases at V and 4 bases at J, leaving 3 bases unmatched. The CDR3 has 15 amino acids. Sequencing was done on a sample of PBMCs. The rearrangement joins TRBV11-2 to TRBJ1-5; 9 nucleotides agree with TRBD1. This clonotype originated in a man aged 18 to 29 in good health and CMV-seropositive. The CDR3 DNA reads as TGTGCCAGCAGCTTAACAGGGGGCTTTAATCAGCCCCAGCATTTT. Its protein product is CASSLTGGFNQPQHF. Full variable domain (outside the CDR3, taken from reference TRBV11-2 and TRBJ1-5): EAGVAQSPRYKIIEKRQSVAFWCNPISGHATLYWYQQILGQGPKLLIQFQNNGVVDDSQLPKDRFSAERLKGVDSTLKIQPAKLEDSAVYLCASSLTGGFNQPQHFGDGTRLSIL.